This entry lists 14 T cell receptor beta chains sequenced from one sample in a study of cytomegalovirus exposure and HLA in healthy donors. Profiled with immunoSEQ multiplex PCR; TCRdb holds only in-frame clones, not every one. The top ten hold roughly 6.3% of the sample, which has roughly 60,000 clones, 95% seen once. Sequencing was done on a sample of PBMCs. These receptors were collected from a woman younger than 35 in good health and CMV-seropositive.

The chain uses TRBV4-3 and TRBJ2-1; D unresolved. Trimming shortened V by 0 bases and J by 5 bases, and 17 bases separated the two germline ends. In germline, CDR1 is LGHNA, CDR2 YSLEER. The CDR3 spans 17 residues. CDR3 in DNA: TGCGCCAGCAGCCAAGAAATGACACCGGCCGGCAACAATGAGCAGTTCTTC. Translated, it gives CASSQEMTPAGNNEQFF.

The V and J genes are TRBV5-8 and TRBJ1-2; perhaps TRBD1 as D (6 bases). The ends were cut back, 0 bases at V and 8 bases at J, with 14 bases in the middle. There are 14 residues in the CDR3. Germline CDR1 is SGHTS and CDR2 is YDEGEE. The CDR3 sequence is CASSLEGGAGGYTF. The DNA for the CDR3 is TGTGCCAGCAGCTTGGAAGGGGGAGCGGGGGGCTACACCTTC.

The chain uses TRBV10-3 and TRBJ2-7; possibly TRBD1 for D (5 bases). Germline lookup yields CDR1 ENHRY and CDR2 SYGVKD. The CDR3 spans 13 residues. The germline V and J ends were trimmed by 3 bases and 5 bases, with 11 bases remaining between them. The CDR3 here is CAISDGQGNEQYF. CDR3 in DNA: TGTGCCATCAGTGACGGGCAGGGTAACGAGCAGTACTTC.

This chain connects TRBV5-1 to TRBJ2-5; D possibly corresponds to TRBD2 (6 bases). Germline CDR1 and CDR2: SGHRS and YFSETQ. This CDR3 contains 15 residues. V lost 2 bases to trimming and J lost 3 bases, with 14 bases between them. The CDR3 loop is CASSFEGTGKETQYF. DNA for the CDR3: TGCGCCAGCAGCTTTGAAGGGACTGGGAAAGAGACCCAGTACTTC.

The rearrangement uses TRBV11-1 and TRBJ1-1; 8 nucleotides agree with TRBD1. The CDR3 is made up of 16 amino acids. V was clipped by 0 bases and J by 2 bases; unmatched bases: 5. Germline V gene lookup returns CDR1 SGHAT and CDR2 FQDESV (reference sequence). For the CDR3, the DNA is TGTGCCAGCAGCTTAGCATGGCAGGGGGCTAACACTGAAGCTTTCTTT. This codes for CASSLAWQGANTEAFF.

The chain carries TRBV5-1 and TRBJ1-5, with a tentative D call TRBD1 (6 bases). CDR1 is SGHRS and CDR2 is YFSETQ in the germline V gene. This CDR3 comprises 15 residues. Trimming stripped 0 bases from V and 3 bases from J, with 10 bases between. CDR3: CASSLDGGPNQPQHF. The CDR3, as DNA: TGCGCCAGCAGCTTGGATGGGGGCCCCAATCAGCCCCAGCATTTT.

The CDR3 region has the DNA TGTGCCAGCAGTGACAGTCTGGTCACTGAAGCTTTCTTT. Translation: CASSDSLVTEAFF. The genes are TRBV6-1 and TRBJ1-1; D call uncertain. Trimming stripped 3 bases from V and 4 bases from J, with 9 bases between. The CDR3 is 13 residues long. The V gene's germline CDR1 is MNHNS and CDR2 SASEGT.

CDR3 sequence reads: CASSIVVGGGDTSTDTQYF. The CDR3 DNA is TGTGCCAGTAGTATAGTGGTAGGAGGGGGGGATACTAGCACAGATACGCAGTATTTT. The V gene is TRBV19, the J gene TRBJ2-3; D perhaps matches TRBD2 (7 bases). The V and J ends lost 1 base and 0 bases respectively, with 20 bases between them. Germline CDR1 and CDR2: LNHDA and SQIVND (reference sequence). This CDR3 contains 19 residues.

The chain uses TRBV7-8 and TRBJ2-3; D might be TRBD2 (5 bases). Looked up from germline, CDR1 is SGHVS and CDR2 is FQNEAQ. Deletions cut 3 bases from V and 4 bases from J, with 11 bases between. The CDR3 has 14 residues. CDR3 residues: CASSFGPGADTQYF. CDR3 bases: TGTGCCAGCAGCTTTGGCCCCGGGGCAGATACGCAGTATTTT.

This sequence joins TRBV5-8 and TRBJ2-3, with 7 bases matching TRBD1. The germline CDR1 and CDR2 sequences are SGHTS and YDEGEE. This CDR3 has 16 amino acids. V trimming: 2 bases; J trimming: 3 bases; junction bases outside the gene matches: 9. The CDR3 protein is CASSFRLRGRTDTQYF. CDR3 nucleotides: TGTGCCAGCAGCTTTCGGTTGAGGGGGCGGACAGATACGCAGTATTTT.

The rearrangement joins TRBV28 to TRBJ2-7; no definite D call. CDR1 MDHEN and CDR2 SYDVKM come from the germline V gene. The CDR3 length is 14 residues. Trimming pared 3 bases from V and 3 bases from J, leaving 12 bases between. CDR3 nucleotides: TGTGCCAGCAGTTTTCCAGTTCCCTTCTACGAGCAGTACTTC. Residues: CASSFPVPFYEQYF.

The V gene is TRBV11-1, the J gene TRBJ1-3; D gene unclear. Deletions cut 4 bases from V and 4 bases from J, with 11 bases between. The V gene's germline CDR1 is SGHAT and CDR2 FQDESV (reference sequence). CDR3 length: 14 amino acids. The CDR3 loop is CASSSTLVGNTIYF. DNA of the CDR3: TGTGCCAGCAGCTCTACGTTGGTCGGAAACACCATATATTTT.

The chain uses TRBV5-6 and TRBJ2-1; 10 bases align to TRBD2. Germline CDR1 SGHDT, CDR2 YYEEEE. The length of the CDR3 is 16 residues. The ends lost 4 bases at V and 2 bases at J; junction bases unmatched: 6. CDR3 in amino acids: CASSTTSGPTYNEQFF. CDR3 DNA: TGTGCCAGCAGCACGACTAGCGGGCCAACCTACAATGAGCAGTTCTTC.

The chain is built from TRBV4-1 and TRBJ2-7; 9 bases are shared with TRBD2. Germline CDR1 and CDR2: MGHRA and YSYEKL. V gave up 4 bases and J gave up 3 bases; unmatched junction bases: 4. The CDR3 consists of 14 residues. This CDR3 is CASSPSSGVYEQYF. The CDR3 DNA sequence: TGCGCCAGCAGCCCTTCTAGCGGGGTCTACGAGCAGTACTTC.